These T cell receptor beta chains were read from a single sample in a study of STAT3 mutations in large granular lymphocyte leukemia. Assay: immunoSEQ multiplex PCR; the TCRdb copy retains only in-frame clones and omits some. This table has 5,500 to 7,500 clones, roughly 34% appearing once. The specimen sequenced was peripheral blood mononuclear cells. Source of these receptors: a woman aged 40 to 50 with T-cell large granular lymphocyte leukemia. Some clones in this sample may be carry-over from other donors' samples. CDR3s include the opening cysteine and the closing phenylalanine or tryptophan. Each record gives: J gene, clone size, D gene, V gene, CDR3 protein, CDR3 DNA. The D gene is left open where the match is weak. Clone size is not always given. Where it is, it says once, few, many or a class for expanded clones.

J: TRBJ2-5
size: NA
D: NA
V: TRBV5-8
CDR3: CASSLVSPQYF
DNA: TGTGCCAGCAGCTTGGTTTCCCCCCAGTACTTC

J: TRBJ2-3
size: few
D: NA
V: TRBV5-8
CDR3: CASSLREPDTQYF
DNA: TGTGCCAGCAGCTTGAGAGAACCAGATACGCAGTATTTT

J: TRBJ2-2
size: few
D: TRBD1
V: TRBV18
CDR3: CASSPWTGSTGELFF
DNA: TGTGCCAGCTCGCCCTGGACAGGGAGCACCGGGGAGCTGTTTTTT

J: TRBJ2-1
size: once
D: NA
V: TRBV7-6
CDR3: CASSQGQGAVLGNEQFF
DNA: TGTGCCAGCAGCCAGGGGCAGGGTGCGGTATTGGGAAATGAGCAGTTCTTC

J: TRBJ2-3
size: NA
D: NA
V: TRBV29-1
CDR3: CSVTYGGLTDTQYF
DNA: TGCAGCGTTACCTACGGGGGGCTCACAGATACGCAGTATTTT

J: TRBJ1-1
size: NA
D: NA
V: TRBV5-8
CDR3: CASTPYTEAFF
DNA: TGTGCCAGCACCCCCTACACTGAAGCTTTCTTT

J: TRBJ2-7
size: once
D: NA
V: TRBV7-2
CDR3: CASSLAGLNEQYF
DNA: TGTGCCAGCAGCCTAGCAGGGCTTAACGAGCAGTACTTC

J: TRBJ1-5
size: NA
D: NA
V: TRBV4-1
CDR3: CASSQEGGGNQPQHF
DNA: TGCGCCAGCAGCCAAGAGGGGGGGGGAAATCAGCCCCAGCATTTT

J: TRBJ1-5
size: NA
D: TRBD1
V: TRBV5-5
CDR3: CASSSGQGAIGNQPQHF
DNA: TGTGCCAGCAGCTCAGGACAGGGGGCAATCGGCAATCAGCCCCAGCATTTT

J: TRBJ1-1
size: NA
D: TRBD1
V: TRBV29-1
CDR3: CSVEDLDRGTEAFF
DNA: TGCAGCGTTGAAGACCTGGACAGGGGCACTGAAGCTTTCTTT

J: TRBJ2-7
size: few
D: TRBD2
V: TRBV29-1
CDR3: CSVEGGSWGYSEQYF
DNA: TGCAGCGTTGAGGGCGGGAGCTGGGGATATTCCGAGCAGTACTTC

J: TRBJ2-5
size: NA
D: NA
V: TRBV11-2
CDR3: CASSLVQWETQYF
DNA: TGTGCCAGCAGCTTAGTCCAGTGGGAGACCCAGTACTTC

J: TRBJ1-1
size: NA
D: NA
V: TRBV5-1
CDR3: CASSLGWGLNTEAFF
DNA: TGCGCCAGCAGCCTGGGGTGGGGTCTCAACACTGAAGCTTTCTTT

J: TRBJ2-5
size: few
D: TRBD2
V: TRBV4-2
CDR3: CASSQDGAGGLGTQYF
DNA: TGTGCCAGCAGCCAAGATGGAGCGGGAGGCCTAGGGACCCAGTACTTC

J: TRBJ2-7
size: few
D: NA
V: TRBV6-1
CDR3: CASSERRKGGSYEQYF
DNA: TGTGCCAGCAGTGAACGTCGTAAGGGGGGCTCCTACGAGCAGTACTTC

J: TRBJ2-7
size: few
D: NA
V: TRBV7-2
CDR3: CASSFLGASEQYF
DNA: TGTGCCAGCAGCTTCCTAGGGGCTAGCGAGCAGTACTTC

J: TRBJ2-1
size: NA
D: NA
V: TRBV9
CDR3: CASSGTQYNEQFF
DNA: TGTGCCAGCAGCGGGACGCAGTACAATGAGCAGTTCTTC

J: TRBJ1-5
size: NA
D: NA
V: TRBV2
CDR3: CASSELGDQPQHF
DNA: TGTGCCAGCAGTGAATTGGGTGATCAGCCCCAGCATTTT

J: TRBJ1-2
size: few
D: TRBD1
V: TRBV9
CDR3: CASSPIGTGITNYGYTF
DNA: TGTGCCAGCAGCCCTATCGGGACAGGGATAACTAACTATGGCTACACCTTC

J: TRBJ1-1
size: NA
D: NA
V: TRBV2
CDR3: CASSEEGRLSTEAFF
DNA: TGTGCCAGCAGTGAAGAGGGCAGGTTGAGCACTGAAGCTTTCTTT

J: TRBJ1-1
size: few
D: NA
V: TRBV6-6
CDR3: CASSYPTGLDTEAFF
DNA: TGTGCCAGCAGTTACCCCACAGGTCTGGACACTGAAGCTTTCTTT

J: TRBJ1-2
size: medium-sized
D: NA
V: TRBV7-8
CDR3: CASSLFQGPSYGYTF
DNA: TGTGCCAGCAGCCTCTTCCAGGGGCCCTCCTATGGCTACACCTTC

J: TRBJ2-7
size: NA
D: TRBD1
V: TRBV27
CDR3: CASRQGTGDTYEQYF
DNA: TGTGCCAGCAGACAAGGGACAGGGGATACCTACGAGCAGTACTTC

J: TRBJ1-1
size: NA
D: NA
V: TRBV7-9
CDR3: CASSARTTNTEAFF
DNA: TGTGCCAGCAGCGCGAGGACAACGAACACTGAAGCTTTCTTT

J: TRBJ1-5
size: NA
D: NA
V: TRBV18
CDR3: CASSSNSGVGNQPQHF
DNA: TGTGCCAGCTCGTCTAACAGCGGGGTAGGCAATCAGCCCCAGCATTTT

J: TRBJ2-7
size: few
D: NA
V: TRBV7-8
CDR3: CASSLERGTYEQYF
DNA: TGTGCCAGCAGCTTAGAAAGGGGTACCTACGAGCAGTACTTC

J: TRBJ1-2
size: NA
D: TRBD1
V: TRBV18
CDR3: CASSPQLRTGKEGRGGGYTF
DNA: TGTGCCAGCTCACCACAGTTGCGGACAGGGAAAGAAGGAAGAGGTGGTGGCTACACCTTC

J: TRBJ1-5
size: few
D: NA
V: TRBV6-1
CDR3: CASSEAMRNQPQHF
DNA: TGTGCCAGCAGTGAAGCAATGAGGAATCAGCCCCAGCATTTT

J: TRBJ2-3
size: NA
D: NA
V: TRBV4-2
CDR3: CASSQAGHADTQYF
DNA: TGTGCCAGCAGCCAAGCGGGGCATGCAGATACGCAGTATTTT

J: TRBJ2-1
size: NA
D: TRBD1
V: TRBV11-1
CDR3: CASSEGQMYNEQFF
DNA: TGTGCCAGCAGCGAGGGACAGATGTACAATGAGCAGTTCTTC